This T cell receptor (beta chain) was retrieved from a study of T-cell reconstitution after alpha-beta-depleted transplantation in children. Ten or more counts support this clonotype. Molecular barcoding with unique molecular identifiers was used for the TCRbeta library. TCRdb called the PCR reads again in MiXCR, with one record for every CDR3 protein. The repertoire holds 450,000 to 500,000 distinct CDR3 sequences, with approximately 12% as singletons. The TCR originated in a human donor who donated a stem cell graft to a child with combined immunodeficiency. The sample here was PBMCs from the stem cell graft donor, taken from the stem cell graft.

CDR3 loop: CASAALLLPGRREQFF. The CDR3 bases are TGCGCCAGCGCCGCCCTTCTTCTACCGGGACGCCGAGAGCAGTTCTTC. The chain recombines TRBV5-1 with TRBJ2-1, with D possibly called TRBD1 or TRBD2 (5 bases each). The CDR3 spans 16 residues. Germline V gene lookup returns CDR1 SGHRS and CDR2 YFSETQ. V lost 7 bases and J 10 bases, leaving 27 bases between the germline ends. The full variable domain, rest sourced from reference TRBV5-1 and TRBJ2-1, is KAGVTQTPRYLIKTRGQQVTLSCSPISGHRSVSWYQQTPGQGLQFLFEYFSETQRNKGNFPGRFSGRQFSNSRSEMNVSTLELGDSALYLCASAALLLPGRREQFFGPGTRLTVL.